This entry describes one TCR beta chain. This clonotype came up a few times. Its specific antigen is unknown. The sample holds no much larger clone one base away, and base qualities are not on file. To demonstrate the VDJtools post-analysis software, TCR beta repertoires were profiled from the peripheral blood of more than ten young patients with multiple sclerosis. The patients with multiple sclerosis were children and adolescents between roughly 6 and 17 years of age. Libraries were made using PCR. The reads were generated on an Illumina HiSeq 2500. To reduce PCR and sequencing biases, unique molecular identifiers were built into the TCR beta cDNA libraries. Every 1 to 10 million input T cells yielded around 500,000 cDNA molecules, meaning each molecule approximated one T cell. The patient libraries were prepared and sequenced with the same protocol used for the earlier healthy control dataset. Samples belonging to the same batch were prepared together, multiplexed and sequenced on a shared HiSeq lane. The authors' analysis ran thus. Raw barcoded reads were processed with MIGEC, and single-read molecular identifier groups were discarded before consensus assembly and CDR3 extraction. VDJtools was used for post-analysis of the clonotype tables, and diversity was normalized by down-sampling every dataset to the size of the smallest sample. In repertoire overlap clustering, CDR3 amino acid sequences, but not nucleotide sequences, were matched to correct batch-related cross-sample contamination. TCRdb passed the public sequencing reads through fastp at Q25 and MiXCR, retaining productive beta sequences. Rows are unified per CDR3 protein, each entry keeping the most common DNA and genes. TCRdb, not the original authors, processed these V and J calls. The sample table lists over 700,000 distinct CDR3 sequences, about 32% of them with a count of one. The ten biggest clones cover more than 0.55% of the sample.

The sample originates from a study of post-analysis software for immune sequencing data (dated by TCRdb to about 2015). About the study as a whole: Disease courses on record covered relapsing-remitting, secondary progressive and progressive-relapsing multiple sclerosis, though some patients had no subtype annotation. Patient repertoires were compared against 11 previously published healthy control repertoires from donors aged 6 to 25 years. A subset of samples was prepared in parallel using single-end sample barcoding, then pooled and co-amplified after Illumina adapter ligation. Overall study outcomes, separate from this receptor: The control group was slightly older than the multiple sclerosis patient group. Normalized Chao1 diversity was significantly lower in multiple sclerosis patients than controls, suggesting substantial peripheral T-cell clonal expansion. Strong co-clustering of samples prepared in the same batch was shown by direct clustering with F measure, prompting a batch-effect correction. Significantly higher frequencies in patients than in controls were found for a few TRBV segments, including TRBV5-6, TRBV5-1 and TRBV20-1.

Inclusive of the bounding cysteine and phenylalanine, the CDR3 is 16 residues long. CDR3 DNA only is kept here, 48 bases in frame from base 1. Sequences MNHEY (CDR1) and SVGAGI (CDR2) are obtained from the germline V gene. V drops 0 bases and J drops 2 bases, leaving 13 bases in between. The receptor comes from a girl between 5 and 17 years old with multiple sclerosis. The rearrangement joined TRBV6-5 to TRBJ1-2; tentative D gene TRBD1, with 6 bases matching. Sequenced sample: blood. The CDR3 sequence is CASSYSAGAINYGYTF. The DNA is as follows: TGTGCCAGCAGTTACTCAGCAGGGGCCATAAACTATGGCTACACCTTC.